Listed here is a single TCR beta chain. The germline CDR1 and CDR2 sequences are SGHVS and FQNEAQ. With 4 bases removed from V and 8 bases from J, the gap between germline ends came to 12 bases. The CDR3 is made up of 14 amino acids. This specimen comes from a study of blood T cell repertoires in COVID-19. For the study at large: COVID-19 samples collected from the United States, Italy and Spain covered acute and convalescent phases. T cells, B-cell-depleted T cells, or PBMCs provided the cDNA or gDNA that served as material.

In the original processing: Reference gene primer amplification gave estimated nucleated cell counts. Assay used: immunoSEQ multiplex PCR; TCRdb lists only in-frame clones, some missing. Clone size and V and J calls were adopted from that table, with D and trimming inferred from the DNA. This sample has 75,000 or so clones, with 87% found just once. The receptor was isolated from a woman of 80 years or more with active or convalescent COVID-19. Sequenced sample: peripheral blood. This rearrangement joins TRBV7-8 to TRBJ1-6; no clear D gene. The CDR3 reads CASSSQVAHSPLHF. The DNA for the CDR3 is TGTGCCAGCAGCTCGCAGGTCGCGCATTCACCCCTCCACTTT. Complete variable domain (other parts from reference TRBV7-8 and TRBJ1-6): GAGVSQSPRYKVAKRGQDVALRCDPISGHVSLFWYQQALGQGPEFLTYFQNEAQLDKSGLPSDRFFAERPEGSVSTLKIQRTQQEDSAVYLCASSSQVAHSPLHFGNGTRLTVT.